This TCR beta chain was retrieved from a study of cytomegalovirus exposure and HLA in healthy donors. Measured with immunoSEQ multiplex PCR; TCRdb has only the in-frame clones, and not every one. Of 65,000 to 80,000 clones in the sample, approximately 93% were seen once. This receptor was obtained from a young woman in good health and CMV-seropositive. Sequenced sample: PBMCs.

In nucleotides, the CDR3 is TGTGCCAGCAGGCCGATAAAGGGGGCTGATCAGCCCCAGCATTTT. Its protein is CASRPIKGADQPQHF. The chain employs TRBV2 and TRBJ1-5; 7 bases match TRBD1. The CDR3 has 15 residues. J lost 5 bases, V lost 6 bases, and 10 bases had no gene match. Germline loops: CDR1 SNHLY, CDR2 FYNNEI.